This T cell receptor (beta chain) was obtained from a study of shared clonotypes between healthy human individuals. Study context: The study enrolled a couple of women and three men aged 18 to 49. Study-level findings and limits: Represented diversity (both genetic and exposure-history) was limited by the small number of donors. Naive subsets generally exceeded memory subsets in estimated richness.

Naive CD8 cells comprised CD45RO-negative, CCR7-positively selected cells, excluding terminally differentiated effector memory CD45RA+ cells. Per the authors' pipeline: ImmunoSEQ junction-only sequences lacked quality scores, so their filtering differed. Clones were sequenced by immunoSEQ multiplex PCR, and TCRdb holds only the in-frame ones, with some missing. V, J and clone size were drawn from that table, and D and trimming were deduced from the DNA. The sample carries some 2.1 million clones, about 95% recorded once. Points on this clone: Its specificity is not known.

Germline CDR1 is WNHNN and CDR2 is SYGVQD (reference sequence). V was pared by 10 bases and J by 0 bases, with 22 bases between. The CDR3 length is 16 residues. The V and J genes are TRBV10-1 and TRBJ2-7; D call uncertain. The sequence came from a man between 18 and 35 years old in good health. Sequenced material: naive CD8+ T cells sorted from blood. CDR3 DNA: TGCGCCACCGTACGAACGAAGGGCCGATGCTCCTACGAGCAGTACTTC. Protein: CATVRTKGRCSYEQYF.